This T cell receptor beta chain was captured in a study of blood T cell repertoires in COVID-19. For the study at large: Samples taken during acute and convalescent COVID-19 were collected in the United States, Italy and Spain. In each case, the material was cDNA or gDNA derived from T cells, B-cell-depleted T cells, or PBMCs.

As originally analysed: How many nucleated cells were present was estimated from reference gene primer amplification. The protocol was immunoSEQ multiplex PCR, while the TCRdb copy is restricted to in-frame clones and leaves out a portion. That table is the source of V, J and clone size, and D and trimming were worked out from the DNA. The table lists 200,000 or so clones, about 80% of them singletons. Per germline, CDR1 GTSNPN and CDR2 SVGIG (reference sequence). Unmatched junction bases numbered 5, after V lost 3 bases and J lost 3 bases. The length of the CDR3 is 14 residues. The sequencing sample was made of peripheral blood. The chain employs TRBV30 and TRBJ2-3; the match to TRBD2 covers 8 bases. The source of this sequence is a young man with active or convalescent COVID-19. The CDR3 protein is CAWSGRGATDTQYF. For the CDR3, the DNA is TGTGCCTGGAGCGGGAGGGGGGCGACAGATACGCAGTATTTT.